This passage covers 9 T cell receptor beta chains from one sample sequenced in a study of T cell responses to AZD1222 COVID-19 vaccine. Produced via immunoSEQ multiplex PCR; TCRdb's table is partial and in-frame only. The table lists about 88,000 clones, around nine tenths of them singletons. Sequenced here: peripheral blood, sampled 28 days after the second AZD1222 dose. The receptors were sampled from an adult who received the AZD1222 COVID-19 vaccine.

V usage is TRBV10-3 and J usage is TRBJ2-7; D possibly corresponds to TRBD1 (5 bases). This CDR3 has 14 residues. Per germline, CDR1 ENHRY and CDR2 SYGVKD. Trimming cost V 6 bases and J 3 bases, with 15 bases left between them. The CDR3 DNA reads as TGTGCCATCAGGGCCAGCGTGCAGGGCTACGAGCAGTACTTC. It encodes CAIRASVQGYEQYF.

This clone has only one observation. The chain joins TRBV25-1 to TRBJ2-7; TRBD1 is a possible D gene (6 bases). V was clipped by 6 bases and J by 6 bases, with 15 bases between them. CDR1 MGHDK and CDR2 SYGVNS come from the germline V gene. The CDR3 has 13 residues. The chain's CDR3 is CASRGTPWGEQYF. The CDR3 bases are TGTGCCAGCAGAGGGACACCTTGGGGCGAGCAGTACTTC.

The chain recombines TRBV4-1 with TRBJ1-1; 7 positions match TRBD1. The CDR3 loop spans 14 amino acids. The V segment lost 4 bases and the J segment 5 bases; nucleotides outside the gene matches: 7. The germline V gene encodes CDR1 MGHRA and CDR2 YSYEKL. Here the CDR3 DNA reads TGCGCCAGCAGCCTCCGGGACAGAAGGACTGAAGCTTTCTTT. Encoded protein: CASSLRDRRTEAFF.

This chain links TRBV12-3 or TRBV12-4 with TRBJ1-2; D gene unclear. V dropped 6 bases and J dropped 9 bases, with 11 bases sitting between them. The CDR3 totals 11 residues. The CDR3 loop reads CASSLGRRYTF. The CDR3, as DNA: TGTGCCAGCAGCCTCGGACGGCGCTACACCTTC.

V gene TRBV18 combines with J gene TRBJ2-1, with D possibly matching TRBD1 (6 bases). The length of the CDR3 is 15 residues. Trimming left V 0 bases short and J 4 bases short, with 10 bases between. Germline values: CDR1 KGHSH, CDR2 LQKENI. CDR3 in amino acids: CASSPPGTPYNEQFF. In DNA form, the CDR3 reads TGTGCCAGCTCACCACCCGGGACACCTTACAATGAGCAGTTCTTC. Complete variable domain (other parts from reference TRBV18 and TRBJ2-1): NAGVMQNPRHLVRRRGQEARLRCSPMKGHSHVYWYRQLPEEGLKFMVYLQKENIIDESGMPKERFSAEFPKEGPSILRIQQVVRGDSAAYFCASSPPGTPYNEQFFGPGTRLTVL.

The chain has TRBV5-5 and TRBJ2-7, with D uncertain. V lost 5 bases and J lost 2, with 11 bases in between. Germline V gene lookup returns CDR1 SGHKS and CDR2 YYEKEE (reference sequence). This CDR3 has 13 residues. CDR3 in DNA: TGTGCCAGCAGTCAAGGTCTTACCTACGAGCAGTACTTC. It codes for CASSQGLTYEQYF.

This clone ranks as medium-sized. The rearrangement uses TRBV13 and TRBJ1-1, with no clear D. Germline assignment: CDR1 PRHDT and CDR2 FYEKMQ (reference sequence). This CDR3 has 11 amino acids. The V end lost 4 bases, the J end lost 3 bases, and 3 bases lay between the germline ends. The CDR3 is CASSSDTEAFF. The CDR3 region has the DNA TGTGCCAGCAGCTCCGACACTGAAGCTTTCTTT. The full variable domain, its missing parts supplied by reference TRBV13 and TRBJ1-1, is AAGVIQSPRHLIKEKRETATLKCYPIPRHDTVYWYQQGPGQDPQFLISFYEKMQSDKGSIPDRFSAQQFSDYHSELNMSSLELGDSALYFCASSSDTEAFFGQGTRLTVV.

The chain couples TRBV5-4 to TRBJ1-2; D uncertain. CDR1 and CDR2 (germline): SGHNT, YYREEE (reference sequence). The CDR3 has 13 residues. V was cut by 1 base and J by 4 bases, with 8 bases left in between. The CDR3 loop is CASSLFSSYGYTF. The CDR3 DNA reads TGTGCCAGCAGCTTGTTTAGCAGCTATGGCTACACCTTC.

This clone appeared a few times. For the CDR3, the DNA is TGTGCCAGCAGTTACGGGGCCTTGGTCATGAACACTGAAGCTTTCTTT. This gives the protein CASSYGALVMNTEAFF. The chain has TRBV6-5 and TRBJ1-1; possibly TRBD1 for D (5 bases). This CDR3 contains 16 residues. V was pared by 2 bases and J by 0 bases, with 13 bases between. Germline assignment: CDR1 MNHEY and CDR2 SVGAGI.